The rows below give T cell receptor beta chains drawn from one sample of a study of beta chain features in type 1 diabetes. Clones were sequenced by immunoSEQ multiplex PCR, and TCRdb holds only the in-frame ones, with some missing. There are around 690,000 clones in the sample; 9.5% to 15% occur only once, and 0.095% to 0.15% lies in the top ten. Sequenced sample: naive CD4+ T cells from blood. These receptors originate from a man aged 30 to 45 with type 1 diabetes. Each CDR3 is given with its conserved first and last residue. A D gene is named only where the DNA matches it firmly. Only some rows state a clone size, as once, few, many or a class for expanded clones.

J gene,D gene,clone size,V gene,CDR3 DNA,CDR3 protein
TRBJ1-5,NA,NA,TRBV19,TGTGCCAGTAGTATAGGGGCGGATCAGCCCCAGCATTTT,CASSIGADQPQHF
TRBJ1-4,NA,NA,TRBV4-3,TGCGCCAGCAGCCAAGTTACAGCCTTTAATGAAAAACTGTTTTTT,CASSQVTAFNEKLFF
TRBJ1-2,NA,NA,TRBV21-1,TGTGCCAGCTGTATCAGGGGTAGTGGCTACACCTTC,CASCIRGSGYTF
TRBJ2-5,NA,NA,TRBV7-3,TGTGCCAGCAGCTGGGGGGAGAGAAAAGAGACCCAGTACTTC,CASSWGERKETQYF
TRBJ2-7,TRBD2,few,TRBV30,TGTGCCTGGAGTGTACTAGCGGGTGCCTACGAGCAGTACTTC,CAWSVLAGAYEQYF
TRBJ2-3,NA,few,TRBV7-3,TGTGCCAGCAGCCCGCGAGGGGGTTGGGCAGATACGCAGTATTTT,CASSPRGGWADTQYF
TRBJ1-1,NA,NA,TRBV6-1,TGTGCCAGCAGTGATAACAGGAACACTGAAGCTTTCTTT,CASSDNRNTEAFF
TRBJ2-2,TRBD1,NA,TRBV7-2,TGTGCCAGCAGCCAAGGGGGGACAGGGACCAGGGAGCTGTTTTTT,CASSQGGTGTRELFF
TRBJ1-4,NA,few,TRBV4-3,TGCGCCAGCAGCCACTCAGGGGCTAATGAAAAACTGTTTTTT,CASSHSGANEKLFF
TRBJ2-5,NA,few,TRBV5-1,TGCGCCAGTACTGTCCAGGGGACCCTCCAAGAGACCCAGTACTTC,CASTVQGTLQETQYF
TRBJ2-1,NA,few,TRBV10-3,TGTGCCATCAATGACAGGTCCATAAAGCAGTTCTTC,CAINDRSIKQFF
TRBJ1-6,TRBD1,NA,TRBV19,TGTGCCAGTAGTATACATGGACAGGGAGGCTCACCCCTCCACTTT,CASSIHGQGGSPLHF
TRBJ2-3,NA,NA,TRBV5-1,TGCGCCAGCAGCCTCCGGGACACCTCCACAGATACGCAGTATTTT,CASSLRDTSTDTQYF
TRBJ1-1,NA,NA,TRBV18,TGTGCCAGCAACCCCTTGGGGGACTCGGACACTGAAGCTTTCTTT,CASNPLGDSDTEAFF
TRBJ1-5,TRBD1,once,TRBV7-2,TGTGCCAGCAGCCCAGGGGGGACGGGCAATCAGCCCCAGCATTTT,CASSPGGTGNQPQHF
TRBJ2-3,TRBD1,NA,TRBV29-1,TGCAGCGACCGGACAGGGACAGATACGCAGTATTTT,CSDRTGTDTQYF
TRBJ2-2,TRBD2,few,TRBV7-2,TGTGCCAGCAGCTTAGTGACTAGCGGGGCAGACACCGGGGAGCTGTTTTTT,CASSLVTSGADTGELFF
TRBJ1-1,NA,few,TRBV18,TGTGCCAGCTCACCTACGCAAGGGAACACTGAAGCTTTCTTT,CASSPTQGNTEAFF
TRBJ1-5,NA,NA,TRBV6-1,TGTGCCAGCAGTGAGGCAGCCGTGGGGCCCCAGCATTTT,CASSEAAVGPQHF
TRBJ1-5,NA,few,TRBV2,TGTGCCAGCAGTGTGACAGCATATCAGCCCCAGCATTTT,CASSVTAYQPQHF
TRBJ2-5,NA,NA,TRBV30,TGTGCCTGGAGTAACTACGCAGACAGGAACCAAGAGACCCAGTACTTC,CAWSNYADRNQETQYF
TRBJ2-7,TRBD1,few,TRBV18,TGTGCCAGCTCCCTCGACAGGGGGAACTCCTACGAGCAGTACTTC,CASSLDRGNSYEQYF
TRBJ2-3,NA,few,TRBV7-2,TGTGCCAGCAGCCCCTGGGGACCCTCAGGCGCAGATACGCAGTATTTT,CASSPWGPSGADTQYF
TRBJ2-7,NA,NA,TRBV4-2,TGTGCCAGCAGCCAGCCCGGGGACTCCTACGAGCAGTACTTC,CASSQPGDSYEQYF
TRBJ1-2,NA,few,TRBV29-1,TGCAGCGTTGATCCGGGGGCCAGCTATGGCTACACCTTC,CSVDPGASYGYTF
TRBJ2-7,TRBD1,NA,TRBV7-6,TGTGCCAGCAGCTTAGACAGGGGGCTAAAGTACTTC,CASSLDRGLKYF
TRBJ2-6,NA,few,TRBV27,TGTGCCAGCAGTTTAAACAGGGCCGGGGCCAACGTCCTGACTTTC,CASSLNRAGANVLTF
TRBJ2-1,TRBD1,NA,TRBV27,TGTGCCAGCAGTTCCCGGGACAGGGCGCGGAATGAGCAGTTCTTC,CASSSRDRARNEQFF
TRBJ2-7,NA,NA,TRBV7-2,TGTGCCAGCAGCTCCGACAGGTCTTATTCCTACGAGCAGTACTTC,CASSSDRSYSYEQYF
TRBJ2-5,NA,few,TRBV4-1,TGCGCCAGCAGCCAAGACGGGCCGGGTCGCAAAGAGACCCAGTACTTC,CASSQDGPGRKETQYF
TRBJ2-3,NA,NA,TRBV4-3,TGCGCCAGCAGCCAAGCGGGCGGGACAGATACGCAGTATTTT,CASSQAGGTDTQYF
TRBJ2-7,TRBD2,NA,TRBV18,TGTGCCAGCTCACCCGCGGGACTAGCGGGGGTCAACGAGCAGTACTTC,CASSPAGLAGVNEQYF
TRBJ2-3,TRBD1,few,TRBV30,TGTGCCTGGAGTCTCGGGACAGGGGTTAGCACAGATACGCAGTATTTT,CAWSLGTGVSTDTQYF
TRBJ2-3,TRBD1,NA,TRBV11-1,TGTGCCAGCAGCCTGCACAAGGGGGCAGAAAATACGCAGTATTTT,CASSLHKGAENTQYF
TRBJ1-1,TRBD1,few,TRBV11-1,TGTGCCAGCAGTTTCGGACAGGGTCCGCATGACACTGAAGCTTTCTTT,CASSFGQGPHDTEAFF
TRBJ2-3,TRBD1,few,TRBV28,TGTGCCGGCTCTGGACAGGGCACAGATACGCAGTATTTT,CAGSGQGTDTQYF
TRBJ2-1,TRBD2,NA,TRBV2,TGTGCCAGCAGACCTAGCGGGGGCCAGGTAAATGAGCAGTTCTTC,CASRPSGGQVNEQFF
TRBJ2-5,TRBD2,few,TRBV29-1,TGCAGCGTTGAAGATCTAGCGGGGGGAGGAGAGACCCAGTACTTC,CSVEDLAGGGETQYF
TRBJ2-1,TRBD1,NA,TRBV2,TGTGCCAGCAGCCCCGGGACAGATAATGAGCAGTTCTTC,CASSPGTDNEQFF
TRBJ2-2,TRBD1,NA,TRBV28,TGTGCCAGCAGTCGCGGACAGGGGTACACCGGGGAGCTGTTTTTT,CASSRGQGYTGELFF
TRBJ2-2,TRBD1,NA,TRBV11-1,TGTGCCAGCAGTCCCGGGGACAGGGGGGTCACCGGGGAGCTGTTTTTT,CASSPGDRGVTGELFF
TRBJ2-2,NA,few,TRBV18,TGTGCCAGCTCACCACCGGGAGGAGGGGAGCTGTTTTTT,CASSPPGGGELFF
TRBJ1-5,NA,few,TRBV7-9,TGTGCCAGCAGCCGAGAAAGGGGACAGCCCCAGCATTTT,CASSRERGQPQHF
TRBJ2-1,NA,NA,TRBV6-5,TGTGCCAGCAGACCCAACTCCGGGAACGGCAATGAGCAGTTCTTC,CASRPNSGNGNEQFF
TRBJ2-7,NA,NA,TRBV2,TGTGCCAGCAGTTCTGGACCGCCCTACGAGCAGTACTTC,CASSSGPPYEQYF
TRBJ1-6,NA,NA,TRBV18,TGTGCCAGCTCAGACGTACAGGGACCTTTTAATTCACCCCTCCACTTT,CASSDVQGPFNSPLHF
TRBJ1-1,NA,few,TRBV7-2,TGTGCCAGCAGCTTCGGCAGGGTGGGCACTGAAGCTTTCTTT,CASSFGRVGTEAFF
TRBJ2-3,TRBD2,NA,TRBV18,TGTGCCTGCTCACTCGCTAGCGGGGGCAACACAGATACGCAGTATTTT,CACSLASGGNTDTQYF
TRBJ1-4,NA,NA,TRBV7-9,TGTGCCAGCACTTTGGGCGGGGAAAAACTGTTTTTT,CASTLGGEKLFF
TRBJ2-3,TRBD1,NA,TRBV10-3,TGTGCCATCAGTACTACAGGGGATACAGATACGCAGTATTTT,CAISTTGDTDTQYF
TRBJ2-2,TRBD1,NA,TRBV6-5,TGTGCCAGCAGTGTCCGGGACAGGGTCGCCGGGGAGCTGTTTTTT,CASSVRDRVAGELFF
TRBJ2-2,NA,few,TRBV4-3,TGCGCCAGCAGCCAAGGCCCCCGGGGATCCCTTAACACCGGGGAGCTGTTTTTT,CASSQGPRGSLNTGELFF
TRBJ1-5,NA,NA,TRBV7-2,TGTGCCAGCAGCCCGACGGGGCCCAATCAGCCCCAGCATTTT,CASSPTGPNQPQHF
TRBJ1-5,TRBD1,NA,TRBV6-5,TGTGCCAGCAGCCGGACAGGGGTTAGCAATCAGCCCCAGCATTTT,CASSRTGVSNQPQHF
TRBJ2-6,NA,NA,TRBV5-1,TGCGCCAGCAGCGGCGGAGAATCTGGGGCCAACGTCCTGACTTTC,CASSGGESGANVLTF
TRBJ2-3,NA,few,TRBV7-8,TGTGCCAGCACGGAACAGGGATCTCTGGCAGATACGCAGTATTTT,CASTEQGSLADTQYF
TRBJ1-2,TRBD1,NA,TRBV2,TGTGCCTGGGACAGGGACTTCTATGGCTACACCTTC,CAWDRDFYGYTF
TRBJ2-5,NA,few,TRBV5-1,TGCGCCAGCAGACAGAGGGCGGATCAAGAGACCCAGTACTTC,CASRQRADQETQYF